These 21 T cell receptor beta chains were all obtained from the same sample, sequenced in a study of CD8+ T cells in alopecia areata. RNA was isolated and reverse transcribed to cDNA, the sequencing template. Clones were read by immunoSEQ multiplex PCR, and TCRdb kept only the in-frame ones, dropping some. Of roughly 110,000 clones listed, less than 90% are singletons. Sample treatment: oral pan-JAK inhibitor, 5-10 mg twice daily. Source: CD8+ T cells sorted from blood, taken at week 24, from a patient treated with tofacitinib. The receptors originated from a human donor with alopecia areata.

J is TRBJ2-7 and V is TRBV19; no clear D gene. The CDR3 covers 11 residues. V was clipped by 5 bases and J by 4 bases, with 6 bases between them. CDR1 is LNHDA and CDR2 is SQIVND in the germline V gene (reference sequence). In nucleotides, the CDR3 is TGTGCCAGTAGTTCCCGGTACGAGCAGTACTTC. Amino acids: CASSSRYEQYF.

The rearrangement uses TRBV10-3 and TRBJ1-6; weak D call: TRBD1 (6 bases). The length of the CDR3 is 14 residues. Germline V gene sequence: CDR1 ENHRY, CDR2 SYGVKD. Trimming cost V 7 bases and J 7 bases, with 14 bases left between them. Here the CDR3 DNA reads TGTGCCATCAACGACGGGGGCGCGAATTCACCCCTCCACTTT. Its protein is CAINDGGANSPLHF.

This chain links TRBV4-1 with TRBJ2-7; 9 bases fit TRBD2. The trim removed 4 bases at V and 0 bases at J, leaving 4 bases unmatched. The CDR3 has 15 residues. Per germline, CDR1 MGHRA and CDR2 YSYEKL. The CDR3 loop is CASSRGGGASYEQYF. In DNA form, the CDR3 reads TGCGCCAGCAGCCGCGGCGGGGGGGCCTCCTACGAGCAGTACTTC.

This clone was observed a handful of times. The chain links TRBV6-4 to TRBJ2-1; no reliable D call. Between the trimmed V and J ends, which lost 3 bases and 5 bases, there was a span of 14 bases. Germline V gene lookup returns CDR1 MRHNA and CDR2 SNTAGT. The CDR3 runs to 15 residues. DNA for the CDR3: TGTGCCAGCAGTGAAGTGGGCGCCGGCCACAATGAGCAGTTCTTC. This sequence encodes CASSEVGAGHNEQFF.

The V and J genes are TRBV30 and TRBJ2-5, with D possibly matching TRBD1 (6 bases). Germline V CDR1 and CDR2: GTSNPN, SVGIG (reference sequence). The CDR3 covers 12 residues. V was shortened by 8 bases and J by 5 bases, with 15 bases between the two germline ends. This CDR3 is CALLEGVETQYF. The CDR3, as DNA: TGTGCCCTCCTCGAGGGGGTGGAGACCCAGTACTTC.

CDR3 DNA: TGTGCCAGCAGCCAAGAAAGGGCCCTAACCTACGAGCAGTACTTC. Translated: CASSQERALTYEQYF. V usage is TRBV14 and J usage is TRBJ2-7; D remains unclear. Germline assignment: CDR1 SGHDN and CDR2 FVKESK. This CDR3 contains 15 residues. V was clipped by 0 bases and J by 2 bases, with 11 bases between them.

This clone has a handful of counts. J is TRBJ2-7 and V is TRBV5-6; D assignment may be TRBD1 or TRBD2 (5 bases each). Per germline, CDR1 SGHDT and CDR2 YYEEEE. Trimming removed 5 bases at V and 0 bases at J, with 15 bases between. The CDR3 totals 15 residues. This CDR3 is CASRTLRGISYEQYF. The CDR3, as DNA: TGTGCCAGCAGAACCTTACGGGGCATCTCCTACGAGCAGTACTTC.

The V gene is TRBV11-3, the J gene TRBJ2-5, with 8 bases identical to TRBD1. This CDR3 region has 15 residues. Germline-derived CDR1 and CDR2 are SGHNT and YENEEA. V dropped 5 bases and J dropped 2; count of bases not matched to a gene: 7. CDR3 nucleotide sequence: TGTGCCAGCAGCCGTTTCGGACAGGGACAAGAGACCCAGTACTTC. Translation gives CASSRFGQGQETQYF.

This clone has more than one count but fewer than ten. V usage is TRBV7-6 and J usage is TRBJ1-2, with D possibly TRBD1 on 6 matching bases. Per the germline V gene, CDR1 is SGHVS and CDR2 is FNYEAQ. The V and J ends lost 5 bases and 5 bases respectively, with 18 bases between them. The CDR3 sequence is 15 residues long. In DNA, the CDR3 is TGTGCCAGCAGCGCTTACCCCAACAGGGAGTATGGCTACACCTTC. Translated, it gives CASSAYPNREYGYTF. The full variable domain, in which reference TRBV7-6 and TRBJ1-2 provide the parts outside the CDR3, is GAGVSQSPRYKVTKRGQDVALRCDPISGHVSLYWYRQALGQGPEFLTYFNYEAQQDKSGLPNDRFSAERPEGSISTLTIQRTEQRDSAMYRCASSAYPNREYGYTFGSGTRLTVV.

The chain uses TRBV9 and TRBJ2-3; D might be TRBD1 or TRBD2, each matching 5 bases. Deletions cut 0 bases from V and 4 bases from J, with 6 bases between. This CDR3 comprises 13 residues. Per germline, CDR1 SGDLS and CDR2 YYNGEE. The CDR3 DNA reads TGTGCCAGCAGCGTAGGAGGGGCAGATACGCAGTATTTT. Its translation is CASSVGGADTQYF.

This clone was recorded once. The chain combines TRBV27 with TRBJ2-1; no firm D call. The V gene's germline CDR1 is MNHEY and CDR2 SMNVEV (reference sequence). V shed 5 bases and J shed 6 bases, with 11 bases lying between them. The CDR3 consists of 13 residues. CDR3: CASSAPWGNEQFF. The DNA of the CDR3 is TGTGCCAGCAGTGCACCATGGGGCAATGAGCAGTTCTTC.

The chain is built from TRBV27 and TRBJ2-7; TRBD1 matches at 7 bases. The CDR3 loop spans 13 amino acids. CDR1 and CDR2 (germline): MNHEY, SMNVEV (reference sequence). Trimming cost V 8 bases and J 2 bases; bases outside gene matches: 6. The CDR3 DNA reads TGTGCCAGCGGCCTCACAGGGGCCTACGAGCAGTACTTC. Translation: CASGLTGAYEQYF.

The chain recombines TRBV6-1 with TRBJ2-2; D uncertain. The V end lost 2 bases, the J end lost 6 bases, and 10 bases lay between the germline ends. In germline, CDR1 is MNHNS, CDR2 SASEGT. The CDR3 is 14 amino acids. CDR3: CASSESTTPGELFF. Here the CDR3 DNA reads TGTGCCAGCAGTGAATCGACAACTCCCGGGGAGCTGTTTTTT.

This rearrangement joins TRBV5-6 to TRBJ2-3; D may be TRBD2 (7 bases). Trimming shortened V by 2 bases and J by 1 base, and 20 bases separated the two germline ends. Looked up from germline, CDR1 is SGHDT and CDR2 is YYEEEE. The CDR3 is 18 residues long. In nucleotides, the CDR3 is TGTGCCAGCAGCTTAGGAGCGGCCGGGGGGCTACGCACAGATACGCAGTATTTT. This sequence encodes CASSLGAAGGLRTDTQYF.

The V gene is TRBV4-2, the J gene TRBJ2-1; a weak D match, TRBD2 (6 bases). CDR1 and CDR2 from the germline V gene are LGHNA and YNFKEQ. The CDR3 runs to 13 residues. Deletions cut 1 base from V and 8 bases from J, with 9 bases between. The CDR3 DNA is TGTGCCAGCAGCCAAGTGGGCGGGGATGAGCAGTTCTTC. Its protein product is CASSQVGGDEQFF.

CDR3 nucleotide sequence: TGTGCTAGCCAGGGACCCGACACAGATACGCAGTATTTT. This encodes CASQGPDTDTQYF. The genes are TRBV12-5 and TRBJ2-3; TRBD1 or TRBD2 may be the D gene (5 bases each). V was cut by 9 bases and J by 2 bases, with 12 bases left in between. Germline lookup yields CDR1 LGHNT and CDR2 FRNRAP. The CDR3 totals 13 residues.

V gene TRBV23-1 combines with J gene TRBJ2-7; D is possibly TRBD2 (5 bases). TRBV23-1 is assigned to the ORF class and has an uncertain function. This CDR3 is built from 19 residues. Trimming shortened V by 2 bases and J by 2 bases, and 25 bases separated the two germline ends. The CDR3 DNA is TGCGCCAGCAGTCAAGGACTCCTCCGTAGACAAGCTCGTCCCTACGAGCAGTACTTC. It encodes CASSQGLLRRQARPYEQYF.

V usage is TRBV23-1 and J usage is TRBJ1-5; D is undetermined. TRBV23-1 is marked as an open reading frame, function uncertain. V lost 2 bases and J 3 bases, leaving 14 bases between the germline ends. The CDR3 contains 16 residues. Here the CDR3 reads CASSQAPVRPNQPQHF. The CDR3 DNA follows: TGCGCCAGCAGTCAAGCTCCGGTGAGGCCCAATCAGCCCCAGCATTTT.

CDR3: CSARAGTQYF. CDR3 DNA: TGCAGTGCTAGAGCGGGGACCCAGTACTTC. The J gene is TRBJ2-5, the V gene TRBV20-1, with D uncertain. Germline V gene sequence: CDR1 DFQATT, CDR2 SNEGSKA (reference sequence). Deletions cut 1 base from V and 7 bases from J, with 4 bases between. The CDR3 spans 10 residues.

The chain has TRBV5-4 and TRBJ1-6; 7 nucleotides match TRBD1. The ends lost 4 bases at V and 5 bases at J; junction bases unmatched: 6. This CDR3 comprises 15 residues. Germline CDR1 and CDR2: SGHNT and YYREEE (reference sequence). The CDR3 nucleotides read TGTGCCAGCAGCGGGGACAGATTCAATAATTCACCCCTCCACTTT. Translating it yields CASSGDRFNNSPLHF. The full variable domain, in which reference TRBV5-4 and TRBJ1-6 provide the parts outside the CDR3, is ETGVTQSPTHLIKTRGQQVTLRCSSQSGHNTVSWYQQALGQGPQFIFQYYREEENGRGNFPPRFSGLQFPNYSSELNVNALELDDSALYLCASSGDRFNNSPLHFGNGTRLTVT.

Remarks on this clone: The identical CDR3 is also encoded by other nucleotide sequences in the sample. V usage is TRBV29-1 and J usage is TRBJ2-2; D call uncertain. This CDR3 contains 11 residues. The germline CDR1 and CDR2 sequences are SQVTM and ANQGSEA. Trimming took 4 bases from V and 2 from J, leaving 2 bases between them. As DNA, the CDR3 is TGCAGCGTTGTAAACACCGGGGAGCTGTTTTTT. This sequence encodes CSVVNTGELFF.